The present T cell receptor beta chain was sequenced within a study of siplizumab effects on memory and regulatory T cells. CDR1 SGHRS and CDR2 YFSETQ come from the germline V gene. V gave up 2 bases and J gave up 3 bases; unmatched junction bases: 4. This CDR3 comprises 14 residues. Profiled with immunoSEQ multiplex PCR; TCRdb holds only in-frame clones, not every one. The repertoire holds 90,000 to 140,000 clones, with 90% to 95% as singletons. The source material was CD4+ T cells sorted from blood. This TCR was sampled from a human donor in good health. The V and J genes are TRBV5-1 and TRBJ1-1; 7 bases line up with TRBD1. The CDR3, as DNA: TGCGCCAGCAGCTTAGGACAGGTTTACACTGAAGCTTTCTTT. Its translation: CASSLGQVYTEAFF. The entire variable domain, with the rest obtained from reference TRBV5-1 and TRBJ1-1, is as follows: KAGVTQTPRYLIKTRGQQVTLSCSPISGHRSVSWYQQTPGQGLQFLFEYFSETQRNKGNFPGRFSGRQFSNSRSEMNVSTLELGDSALYLCASSLGQVYTEAFFGQGTRLTVV.